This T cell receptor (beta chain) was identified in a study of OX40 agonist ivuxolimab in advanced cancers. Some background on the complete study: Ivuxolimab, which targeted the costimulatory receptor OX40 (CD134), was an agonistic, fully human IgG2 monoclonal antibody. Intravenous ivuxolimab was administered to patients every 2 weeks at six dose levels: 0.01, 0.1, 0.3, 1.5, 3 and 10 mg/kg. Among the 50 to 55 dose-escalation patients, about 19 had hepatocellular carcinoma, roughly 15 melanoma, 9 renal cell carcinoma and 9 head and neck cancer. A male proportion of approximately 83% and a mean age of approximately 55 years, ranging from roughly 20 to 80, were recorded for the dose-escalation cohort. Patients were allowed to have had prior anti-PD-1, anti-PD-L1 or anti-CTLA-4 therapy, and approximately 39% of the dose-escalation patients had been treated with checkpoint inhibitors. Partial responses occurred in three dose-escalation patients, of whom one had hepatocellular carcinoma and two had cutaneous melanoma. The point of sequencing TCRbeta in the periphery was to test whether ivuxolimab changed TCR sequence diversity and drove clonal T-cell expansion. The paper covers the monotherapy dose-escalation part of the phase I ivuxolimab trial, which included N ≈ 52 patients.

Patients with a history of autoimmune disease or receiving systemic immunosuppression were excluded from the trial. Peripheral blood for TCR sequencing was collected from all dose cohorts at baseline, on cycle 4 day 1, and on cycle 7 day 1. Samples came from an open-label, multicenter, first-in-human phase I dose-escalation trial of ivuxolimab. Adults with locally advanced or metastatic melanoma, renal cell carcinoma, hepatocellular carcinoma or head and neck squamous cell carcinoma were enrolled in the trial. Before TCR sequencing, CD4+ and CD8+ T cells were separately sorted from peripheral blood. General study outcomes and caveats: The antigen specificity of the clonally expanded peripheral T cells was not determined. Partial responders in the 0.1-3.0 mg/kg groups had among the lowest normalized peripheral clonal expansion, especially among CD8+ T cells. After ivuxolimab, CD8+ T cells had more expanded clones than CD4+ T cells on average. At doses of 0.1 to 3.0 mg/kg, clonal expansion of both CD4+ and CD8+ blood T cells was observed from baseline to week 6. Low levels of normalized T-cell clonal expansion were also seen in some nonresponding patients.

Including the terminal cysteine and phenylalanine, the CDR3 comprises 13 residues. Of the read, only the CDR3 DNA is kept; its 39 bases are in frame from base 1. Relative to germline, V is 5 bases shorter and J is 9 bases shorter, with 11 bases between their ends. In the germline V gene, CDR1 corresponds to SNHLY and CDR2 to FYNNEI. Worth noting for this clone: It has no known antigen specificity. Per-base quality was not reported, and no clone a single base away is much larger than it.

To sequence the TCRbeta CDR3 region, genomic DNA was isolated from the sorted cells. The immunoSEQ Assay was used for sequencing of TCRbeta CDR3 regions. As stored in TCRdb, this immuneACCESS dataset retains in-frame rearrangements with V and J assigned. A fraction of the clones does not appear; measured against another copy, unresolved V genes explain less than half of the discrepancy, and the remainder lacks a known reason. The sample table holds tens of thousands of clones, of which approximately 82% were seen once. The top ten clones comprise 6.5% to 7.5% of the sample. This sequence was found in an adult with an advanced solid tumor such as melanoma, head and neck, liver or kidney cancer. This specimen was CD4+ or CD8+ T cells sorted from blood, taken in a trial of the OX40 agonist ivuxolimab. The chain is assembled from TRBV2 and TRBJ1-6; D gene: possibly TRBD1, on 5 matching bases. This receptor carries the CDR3 CASSPGESSPLHF. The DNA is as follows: TGTGCCAGCAGTCCGGGGGAGAGTTCACCCCTCCACTTT.